The next 3 T cell receptor beta chains were all read from a single sample in a study of T cell responses to AZD1222 COVID-19 vaccine. The protocol was immunoSEQ multiplex PCR, while the TCRdb copy is restricted to in-frame clones and leaves out a portion. Of fewer than 120,000 clones listed, around 90% were seen once; the top ten hold roughly 7%. The specimen was peripheral blood, collected on day 0 of AZD1222 vaccination. The receptors derive from an adult in good health.

The gene calls are TRBV2 and TRBJ2-5, with TRBD1 matching 8 bases. This CDR3 spans 14 amino acids. Germline CDR1 is SNHLY and CDR2 is FYNNEI. Trimming at V came to 7 bases and at J to 7 bases, leaving 11 bases not matched to a gene. The CDR3 is CASTDTGQGGTQYF. CDR3 sequence (DNA): TGTGCCAGCACCGACACCGGACAGGGTGGGACCCAGTACTTC.

The chain couples TRBV28 to TRBJ1-4; D unresolved. The germline V gene has CDR1 MDHEN and CDR2 SYDVKM. Between the trimmed V and J ends, which lost 4 bases and 7 bases, there was a span of 16 bases. The CDR3 covers 15 residues. This CDR3 reads CASSSPKPRPEKLFF. DNA for the CDR3: TGTGCCAGCAGTTCCCCTAAACCCCGGCCTGAAAAACTGTTTTTT.

The CDR3 sequence is CASSARLAGGNNEQFF. CDR3 coding DNA: TGTGCCAGCAGTGCAAGACTAGCGGGGGGGAACAATGAGCAGTTCTTC. The chain is built from TRBV6-1 and TRBJ2-1, with 14 bases lining up with TRBD2. Germline values: CDR1 MNHNS, CDR2 SASEGT. V shed 4 bases, J shed 5 bases, and the junction held 4 bases outside the gene matches. The CDR3 has 16 residues.